What follows describes a single T cell receptor (beta chain). Its specificity is not known. The entry originates in a study of T cells expressing NK-cell markers. Study-level information: There were seven HCMV-seropositive donors and one seronegative donor among the eight sequenced.

Per germline, CDR1 SGHRS and CDR2 YFSETQ. The CDR3 is 16 amino acids. The study's findings and limits: Among several donors, these clonotypes also ranked first in the CD3+CD56-NKG2C+ fraction.

TCRdb reanalyzed the 5' RACE reads and collapses them to one entry per CDR3 protein, without DNA. This sample lists some 460,000 distinct CDR3 sequences; its ten largest clones have approximately 1.4%. Sequencing used blood T cells: a sorted CD56 or NKG2C T cell subset, CD4+ or CD8+ T cells, or bulk PBMC T cells (not recorded which). The chain uses TRBV5-1 and TRBJ2-1; no DNA is available, so the TRBD1 call from TCRdb remains unchecked. This clonotype was sampled from a woman aged 50 to 60 in good health. This CDR3 is CASSRDREWSYNEQFF. Based on the CDR3 plus reference TRBV5-1 and TRBJ2-1, the full variable domain is KAGVTQTPRYLIKTRGQQVTLSCSPISGHRSVSWYQQTPGQGLQFLFEYFSETQRNKGNFPGRFSGRQFSNSRSEMNVSTLELGDSALYLCASSRDREWSYNEQFFGPGTRLTVL.